Presented here are 27 T cell receptor beta chains from one specimen sequenced in a study of technical replicates of blood from a few donors. The repertoire was sequenced with immunoSEQ multiplex PCR; TCRdb's copy has only in-frame clones and lacks some. The sample yields about 69,000 clones, over 80% seen once. Sample: PBMCs. These receptor sequences come from a human donor in good health. Some clones in this sample may be carry-over from other donors' samples.

V is TRBV6-5 and J is TRBJ1-1; TRBD1 matches at 7 bases. V gave up 4 bases and J gave up 3 bases; unmatched junction bases: 8. Germline CDR1 reads MNHEY; CDR2 reads SVGAGI. The CDR3 has 15 amino acids. CDR3 nucleotides: TGTGCCAGCAGTTCCCCCGGGACAGTGGACACTGAAGCTTTCTTT. It encodes CASSSPGTVDTEAFF.

The chain is built from TRBV18 and TRBJ2-2, with D perhaps matching TRBD1 (5 bases). Germline V CDR1 and CDR2: KGHSH, LQKENI. V was pared by 3 bases and J by 2 bases, with 16 bases between. This CDR3 spans 17 amino acids. CDR3 bases: TGTGCCAGCTCACCCTTTCTGGGGCCGATAAACACCGGGGAGCTGTTTTTT. Translating it yields CASSPFLGPINTGELFF.

V and J are TRBV6-6 and TRBJ2-7; D perhaps matches TRBD2 (5 bases). Germline values: CDR1 MNHNY, CDR2 SVGAGI (reference sequence). The V gene lost 6 bases and the J gene lost 3 bases, with 12 bases spanning the gap. The CDR3 loop spans 13 amino acids. CDR3 region: CASSRGRDYEQYF. Here the CDR3 DNA reads TGTGCCAGCAGCCGCGGACGGGACTACGAGCAGTACTTC.

V and J are TRBV6-5 and TRBJ2-7; 10 bases are a match to TRBD2. The V and J ends lost 6 bases and 4 bases, in that order; junction bases with no gene match: 3. The germline V gene has CDR1 MNHEY and CDR2 SVGAGI. This CDR3 comprises 13 residues. The CDR3 DNA is TGTGCCAGCAGGCGGGGACTAGCGTACGAGCAGTACTTC. Translating gives CASRRGLAYEQYF.

The chain couples TRBV9 to TRBJ1-6, with TRBD1 identical over 8 bases. V shed 0 bases, J shed 7 bases, and the junction held 3 bases outside the gene matches. Germline V gene sequence: CDR1 SGDLS, CDR2 YYNGEE. The CDR3 is 15 amino acids. The CDR3 spells CASSVAGGKNSPLHF. The CDR3 region has the DNA TGTGCCAGCAGCGTAGCAGGGGGCAAAAATTCACCCCTCCACTTT.

CDR3 residues: CASSLNSGFNYGYTF. The CDR3 coding sequence is TGTGCCAGCAGCCTAAACTCAGGATTTAACTATGGCTACACCTTC. The V call is TRBV7-3, the J call TRBJ1-2, with no clear D. The CDR3 is 15 residues long. Looked up from germline, CDR1 is SGHTA and CDR2 is FQGTGA. Trimming shortened V by 5 bases and J by 1 base, and 14 bases separated the two germline ends.

The chain couples TRBV6-1 to TRBJ2-5; TRBD2 aligns across 8 bases. Germline CDR1 reads MNHNS; CDR2 reads SASEGT. CDR3 length: 17 amino acids. The trim removed 4 bases at V and 5 bases at J, leaving 15 bases unmatched. CDR3 protein: CASSGWSGGPPGETQYF. The CDR3 DNA follows: TGTGCCAGCAGTGGATGGAGCGGGGGCCCCCCAGGGGAGACCCAGTACTTC.

The J gene is TRBJ2-3, the V gene TRBV4-3, with 13 bases that match TRBD2. Germline loops: CDR1 LGHNA, CDR2 YSLEER. Trimming at V came to 0 bases and at J to 5 bases, leaving 11 bases not matched to a gene. The CDR3 covers 19 residues. The CDR3 region has the DNA TGCGCCAGCAGCCAAGATGGACTAGCGGGGGTGCCCCTTGAAGATACGCAGTATTTT. It yields the protein CASSQDGLAGVPLEDTQYF.

The chain recombines TRBV10-3 with TRBJ2-1; tentatively, D is TRBD1 (6 bases). V gave up 3 bases and J gave up 5 bases, with 8 bases separating them. Germline V gene data show CDR1 as ENHRY and CDR2 as SYGVKD. The CDR3 contains 13 residues. The CDR3 DNA is TGTGCCATCAGTGACAGGGGCGACAATGAGCAGTTCTTC. This translates into CAISDRGDNEQFF.

This chain connects TRBV6-5 to TRBJ1-6; no clear D. The CDR3 consists of 14 residues. With 4 bases removed from V and 6 bases from J, the gap between germline ends came to 10 bases. Looked up from germline, CDR1 is MNHEY and CDR2 is SVGAGI. CDR3 sequence reads: CASSSGSLNSPLHF. CDR3 DNA sequence: TGTGCCAGCAGTTCGGGATCCCTTAATTCACCCCTCCACTTT.

The chain employs TRBV7-9 and TRBJ1-1; TRBD1 is a possible D gene (5 bases). CDR3 size: 13 residues. V lost 5 bases, J lost 11 bases, and 18 bases lay in between. CDR1 is SEHNR and CDR2 is FQNEAQ in the germline V gene (reference sequence). This chain's CDR3 is CASSDGGSVTAFF. In nucleotides, the CDR3 is TGTGCCAGCAGCGACGGGGGGTCCGTCACCGCTTTCTTT.

CDR3 nucleotides: TGCAGCGCCGCCCCTCTAGCGGGAGGTAACCACAATGAGCAGTTCTTC. Protein product: CSAAPLAGGNHNEQFF. The gene calls are TRBV29-1 and TRBJ2-1, with TRBD2 matching 11 bases. There are 16 residues in the CDR3. Per the germline V gene, CDR1 is SQVTM and CDR2 is ANQGSEA. J was trimmed by 5 bases and V by 7 bases; bases with no gene match: 13.

This rearrangement joins TRBV19 to TRBJ2-1, with 11 bases identical to TRBD2. Germline V gene sequence: CDR1 LNHDA, CDR2 SQIVND (reference sequence). The CDR3 has 14 amino acids. V lost 5 bases to trimming and J lost 7 bases; unmatched junction nucleotides: 4. The CDR3 DNA reads as TGTGCCAGTAGTGTAACTAGCGGGAGTAATGAGCAGTTCTTC. This encodes CASSVTSGSNEQFF.

The CDR3, as DNA: TGTGCCAGCAGTGAAGTTTTCAGACTAGCACCAGATACGCAGTATTTT. It specifies CASSEVFRLAPDTQYF. The J gene is TRBJ2-3, the V gene TRBV25-1, with TRBD2 matching over 7 bases. J gave up 4 bases and V 2 bases, and 9 bases lay outside the gene matches. The CDR3 has 16 residues. Germline CDR1 reads MGHDK; CDR2 reads SYGVNS. Filled out from reference TRBV25-1 and TRBJ2-3, the complete variable domain reads EADIYQTPRYLVIGTGKKITLECSQTMGHDKMYWYQQDPGMELHLIHYSYGVNSTEKGDLSSESTVSRIRTEHFPLTLESARPSHTSQYLCASSEVFRLAPDTQYFGPGTRLTVL.

V and J are TRBV10-3 and TRBJ2-3, with 9 bases aligning to TRBD2. The CDR3 contains 17 residues. The trim removed 1 base at V and 3 bases at J, leaving 8 bases unmatched. Per germline, CDR1 ENHRY and CDR2 SYGVKD. The CDR3 sequence: CAISELPRREGTDTQYF. DNA for the CDR3: TGTGCCATCAGTGAGTTGCCGCGGCGGGAGGGAACAGATACGCAGTATTTT.

The count of this clone is one. The chain combines TRBV5-8 with TRBJ2-5; 9 positions agree with TRBD2. Germline V gives CDR1 SGHTS, CDR2 YDEGEE. V was pared by 0 bases and J by 5 bases, with 5 bases of the junction left unmatched. CDR3 length equals 15 residues. The CDR3 loop reads CASSLDAGGPETQYF. CDR3 coding DNA: TGTGCCAGCAGCTTGGATGCGGGGGGGCCCGAGACCCAGTACTTC.

The gene calls are TRBV6-6 and TRBJ1-2, with no clear D. CDR1 is MNHNY and CDR2 is SVGAGI in the germline V gene (reference sequence). The germline V and J ends were trimmed by 6 bases and 8 bases, with 10 bases remaining between them. The CDR3 covers 11 residues. CDR3 amino acids: CASSPGRGYTF. The CDR3 DNA reads as TGTGCCAGCAGCCCCGGTCGGGGCTACACCTTC.

This chain connects TRBV2 to TRBJ2-4; 12 bases agree with TRBD2. The CDR3 is 14 amino acids. The V and J ends lost 8 bases and 6 bases, in that order; junction bases with no gene match: 5. Germline V gene lookup returns CDR1 SNHLY and CDR2 FYNNEI. The CDR3 region has the DNA TGTGCCAGCGGGACTAGCGGGCGGCTAAACATTCAGTACTTC. It translates to CASGTSGRLNIQYF.

The J gene is TRBJ2-1, the V gene TRBV7-7; 8 nucleotides match TRBD2. Germline values: CDR1 SSHAT, CDR2 FNYEAQ (reference sequence). This CDR3 is 15 amino acids long. V shed 3 bases and J 7 bases; nucleotides not matched to a gene: 8. The CDR3 protein is CASSLGLGKVNEQFF. The CDR3 nucleotides read TGTGCCAGCAGCTTGGGACTAGGGAAAGTTAATGAGCAGTTCTTC.

This chain uses TRBV5-1 with TRBJ1-2, with D tentatively TRBD1 (5 bases). This CDR3 has 13 residues. V lost 4 bases to trimming and J lost 4 bases, with 11 bases between them. Germline CDR1 SGHRS, CDR2 YFSETQ. The DNA of the CDR3 is TGCGCCAGCAGCCTGACAGCAACCTATGGCTACACCTTC. As protein: CASSLTATYGYTF.

The genes are TRBV29-1 and TRBJ2-7; 9 bases match TRBD2. CDR1 is SQVTM and CDR2 is ANQGSEA in the germline V gene. The ends lost 5 bases at V and 5 bases at J; junction bases unmatched: 10. The CDR3 sequence is 14 residues long. The DNA of the CDR3 is TGCAGCGTTCCCCTTGGGCGGGAGGGCAACGAGCAGTACTTC. It specifies CSVPLGREGNEQYF.

The chain links TRBV4-3 to TRBJ2-2; D gene ambiguous. The germline V gene has CDR1 LGHNA and CDR2 YSLEER. CDR3 length: 15 residues. V lost 0 bases to trimming and J lost 1 base, with 6 bases between them. The CDR3 nucleotides read TGCGCCAGCAGCCAAGACCCTAAGAACACCGGGGAGCTGTTTTTT. Translated: CASSQDPKNTGELFF.

CDR3 sequence: CASSGPVGGRANPSNEQYF. The CDR3 bases are TGTGCCAGCAGCGGTCCGGTCGGCGGGAGGGCGAATCCGAGTAACGAGCAGTACTTC. This rearrangement joins TRBV9 to TRBJ2-7; 9 bases are a match to TRBD2. Trimming took 3 bases from V and 5 from J; bases not matched to a gene: 21. This CDR3 spans 19 amino acids. Germline assignment: CDR1 SGDLS and CDR2 YYNGEE. The entire variable domain, with the rest obtained from reference TRBV9 and TRBJ2-7, is as follows: DSGVTQTPKHLITATGQRVTLRCSPRSGDLSVYWYQQSLDQGLQFLIQYYNGEERAKGNILERFSAQQFPDLHSELNLSSLELGDSALYFCASSGPVGGRANPSNEQYFGPGTRLTVT.

The gene calls are TRBV12-5 and TRBJ2-1; the match to TRBD2 covers 9 bases. This CDR3 comprises 13 residues. Per the germline V gene, CDR1 is LGHNT and CDR2 is FRNRAP. Germline trimming cut 3 bases from V and 9 bases from J; bases unmatched to any gene: 3. Here the CDR3 reads CASGFSGSREQFF. CDR3 sequence (DNA): TGTGCTAGTGGTTTTAGCGGGAGCCGTGAGCAGTTCTTC.

This clone was found a few times. The chain recombines TRBV7-8 with TRBJ1-1, with TRBD1 matching 10 bases. This CDR3 comprises 14 residues. From germline, CDR1 is SGHVS and CDR2 FQNEAQ. J lost 6 bases, V lost 5 bases, and 6 bases had no gene match. The CDR3, as DNA: TGTGCCAGCAGCCCGACAGGGGGCTTCGCTGAAGCTTTCTTT. This translates into CASSPTGGFAEAFF.

The CDR3 region has the DNA TGCGCCAGCAGCCCCCGGACTAGCGGGAGGTACAATGAGCAGTTCTTC. Amino acid sequence: CASSPRTSGRYNEQFF. The chain has TRBV5-1 and TRBJ2-1, with 14 bases fitting TRBD2. CDR1 is SGHRS, CDR2 YFSETQ, per germline. The junction had 4 bases not matched to a gene; V was cut back by 4 bases and J by 4 bases. The CDR3 consists of 16 residues. Using reference TRBV5-1 and TRBJ2-1 for the parts outside the CDR3, the full variable domain is KAGVTQTPRYLIKTRGQQVTLSCSPISGHRSVSWYQQTPGQGLQFLFEYFSETQRNKGNFPGRFSGRQFSNSRSEMNVSTLELGDSALYLCASSPRTSGRYNEQFFGPGTRLTVL.

The V and J genes are TRBV7-2 and TRBJ2-7; 10 bases align to TRBD2. Germline CDR1 and CDR2: SGHTA and FQGNSA. CDR3 length: 14 amino acids. J lost 2 bases, V lost 5 bases, and 3 bases had no gene match. The CDR3 protein is CASSQTSGTYEQYF. Here the CDR3 DNA reads TGTGCCAGCAGCCAAACTAGCGGGACCTACGAGCAGTACTTC.